These 26 T cell receptor beta chains came from one sample sequenced in a study of breast tumors, draining lymph nodes, adjacent tissues (dated by TCRdb to the mid-2010s). Receptor amplification or capture employed multiplex PCR. Instrument used: Illumina HiSeq 2000. TCRdb redid the processing of the public reads, applying fastp at Q25 and MiXCR, and retained in-frame beta chains. Rows with one shared CDR3 protein collapse into an entry with the most common genes and DNA. The sample table shows approximately 90,000 distinct CDR3 sequences, and approximately 31% are seen once. Of the sample, over 7.5% is held by the ten largest clones. The axillary draining lymph nodes of breast cancer patients were the source of the lymph node samples. The specimen sequenced was axillary lymph node tissue. The receptors shown here come from a female donor with breast cancer. Some clones in this sample may be carry-over from other donors' samples.

This clonotype occurred many times. The genes are TRBV19 and TRBJ2-7; no clear D. V was pared by 10 bases and J by 2 bases, with 15 bases between. Looked up from germline, CDR1 is LNHDA and CDR2 is SQIVND (reference sequence). The CDR3 runs 13 residues. The CDR3 bases are TGTGCCACAAGCCCAGGATGGGCCTACGAGCAGTACTTC. Its protein product is CATSPGWAYEQYF.

This clonotype was observed at least ten times. A junction end diverges from the germline sequence, so it may reflect a read error. The chain combines TRBV7-9 with TRBJ2-4, with 9 nucleotides matching TRBD2. Germline V gene data show CDR1 as SEHNR and CDR2 as FQNEAQ (reference sequence). The CDR3 is 15 amino acids. CDR3 in amino acids: CAGSSSGEPQNIQYF. CDR3 nucleotides: TGTGCCGGCAGCTCTAGCGGGGAACCGCAAAACATTCAGTACTTC.

Turning to this clonotype: A read error may be the cause here, since a much bigger clone is one base away. The rearrangement links TRBV6-1 to TRBJ1-2; unclear D gene. CDR1 and CDR2 from the germline V gene are MNHNS and SASEGT. Trimming shortened V by 6 bases and J by 2 bases, and 10 bases separated the two germline ends. This CDR3 is 13 amino acids long. CDR3 coding DNA: TGTGCCAGCAGACGAGGAAGAAACTATGGCTACACCTTC. It encodes CASRRGRNYGYTF.

Note on this clonotype: Just one base apart from a much larger clone, this may be a read error. The chain links TRBV5-1 to TRBJ2-5, with 9 nucleotides matching TRBD2. Per the germline V gene, CDR1 is SGHRS and CDR2 is YFSETQ. This CDR3 region has 15 residues. The J segment lost 5 bases and the V segment lost 7 bases, leaving 12 bases of the junction unmatched. The DNA for the CDR3 is TGCGCCAGCTCCATGACTAGCGGAACGCACGAGACCCAGTACTTC. The encoded protein is CASSMTSGTHETQYF.

This clonotype was found once. J is TRBJ2-2 and V is TRBV24-1, with D perhaps TRBD1 (5 bases). The CDR3 consists of 14 residues. Deletions cut 11 bases from V and 2 bases from J, with 14 bases between. Germline CDR1 reads KGHDR; CDR2 reads SFDVKD. CDR3 region: CARTSCENTGELFF. DNA of the CDR3: TGTGCCAGGACATCGTGCGAAAACACCGGGGAGCTGTTTTTT.

Of note for this clonotype: Its ends do not fully match the called genes, so a read error is possible. This sequence joins TRBV11-2 and TRBJ2-7; 8 bases fit TRBD2. CDR1 and CDR2 from the germline V gene are SGHAT and FQNNGV. The CDR3 has 14 residues. CDR3 bases: TGTGCCGGCAGCTTAACGGGACTAGGGGGCGAGCAGTACTTC. It is translated as CAGSLTGLGGEQYF.

The rearrangement joins TRBV11-2 to TRBJ1-3; D remains unclear. The length of the CDR3 is 11 residues. Germline V gives CDR1 SGHAT, CDR2 FQNNGV. Trimming took 8 bases from V and 6 from J, leaving 8 bases between them. The CDR3 DNA sequence: TGTGCCAGCTCTTGGGAAAACACCATATATTTT. It yields the protein CASSWENTIYF.

The V and J genes are TRBV20-1 and TRBJ2-2; maybe TRBD1 (6 bases). Germline assignment: CDR1 DFQATT and CDR2 SNEGSKA (reference sequence). CDR3 size: 13 residues. With 5 bases removed from V and 1 base from J, the gap between germline ends came to 8 bases. This chain's CDR3 is CSAGQRNTGELFF. The CDR3 DNA sequence: TGCAGTGCTGGACAGCGGAACACCGGGGAGCTGTTTTTT.

The sample holds many counts of this clonotype. The J gene is TRBJ2-3, the V gene TRBV5-6; 13 positions match TRBD2. The CDR3 has 19 amino acids. Germline V gene sequence: CDR1 SGHDT, CDR2 YYEEEE. Trimming took 1 base from V and 4 from J; bases not matched to a gene: 12. Here the CDR3 reads CASSLKFPLAGGPSDTQYF. CDR3 bases: TGTGCCAGCAGCTTGAAGTTCCCACTAGCGGGAGGGCCATCAGATACGCAGTATTTT.

Ten or more counts support this clonotype. The chain combines TRBV30 with TRBJ1-2; 9 bases map to TRBD1. Germline V lookup: CDR1 GTSNPN, CDR2 SVGIG (reference sequence). This CDR3 is built from 15 residues. Trimming cost V 0 bases and J 8 bases; bases outside gene matches: 10. CDR3 sequence (DNA): TGTGCCTGGAGTGTAGCCTGGACAGGGGAGGGAGGCTACACCTTC. Translation: CAWSVAWTGEGGYTF. Variable domain in full (rest from reference TRBV30 and TRBJ1-2): SQTIHQWPATLVQPVGSPLSLECTVEGTSNPNLYWYRQAAGRGLQLLFYSVGIGQISSEVPQNLSASRPQDRQFILSSKKLLLSDSGFYLCAWSVAWTGEGGYTFGSGTRLTVV.

On this clonotype: This sequence may be a read error, since a much larger clone differs from it by one base. This likely comes from a read error, as the CDR3 has no conserved phenylalanine or tryptophan at its end. The rearrangement links TRBV28 to TRBJ1-2; weak D call: TRBD1 (6 bases). The germline V gene encodes CDR1 MDHEN and CDR2 SYDVKM. The CDR3 consists of 13 residues. Between the trimmed V and J ends, which lost 8 bases and 5 bases, there was a span of 15 bases. Written as DNA, the CDR3 is TGTGCCAGCGCAGGACAGACTATTTATGGCTACACCTCC. Encoded protein: CASAGQTIYGYTS.

In this sample, this clonotype turned up many times. The rearrangement links TRBV7-2 to TRBJ1-1; D might be TRBD1 (5 bases). The length of the CDR3 is 13 residues. Germline loops: CDR1 SGHTA, CDR2 FQGNSA. Trimming shortened V by 2 bases and J by 1 base, and 5 bases separated the two germline ends. The CDR3 here is CASSLRGNTEAFF. CDR3 sequence (DNA): TGTGCCAGCAGCTTAAGGGGGAACACTGAAGCTTTCTTT.

This clonotype was observed many times. The V call is TRBV28, the J call TRBJ1-6; D call uncertain. In germline, CDR1 is MDHEN, CDR2 SYDVKM. Trimming pared 6 bases from V and 7 bases from J, leaving 10 bases between. There are 13 residues in the CDR3. CDR3 in amino acids: CASRGFENSPLHF. The CDR3, as DNA: TGTGCCAGCAGGGGGTTTGAGAATTCACCCCTCCACTTT.

There are many counts of this clonotype. V gene TRBV4-3 combines with J gene TRBJ1-2; 12 bases fit TRBD1. CDR1 is LGHNA and CDR2 is YSLEER in the germline V gene. V lost 1 base to trimming and J lost 4 bases; unmatched junction nucleotides: 22. This CDR3 is 22 amino acids long. The CDR3 spells CASSQVGGRDRDRGLSGYGYTF. CDR3 sequence (DNA): TGCGCCAGCAGCCAAGTTGGCGGTCGAGATCGGGACAGGGGGCTAAGTGGCTATGGCTACACCTTC.

This clonotype was counted many times. The rearrangement uses TRBV20-1 and TRBJ2-5, with D uncertain. The CDR3 is 14 amino acids. The germline gives CDR1 DFQATT, CDR2 SNEGSKA (reference sequence). V dropped 2 bases and J dropped 6 bases, with 16 bases sitting between them. For the CDR3, the DNA is TGCAGTGCTAGAAATAATTGGGGAAAGAAGACCCAGTACTTC. Amino acid sequence: CSARNNWGKKTQYF.

The chain combines TRBV20-1 with TRBJ1-4, with 7 bases fitting TRBD1. There are 17 residues in the CDR3. Germline V gene data show CDR1 as DFQATT and CDR2 as SNEGSKA (reference sequence). V was clipped by 4 bases and J by 11 bases; unmatched bases: 22. CDR3 in DNA: TGCAGTGCTACGGGACAGAGAAGAGTGTCAGTGATGAGGAAACTGTTTTTT. Protein product: CSATGQRRVSVMRKLFF.

Ten or more counts support this clonotype. The CDR3 DNA reads TGCAGTGCTAGTTTCGGCGGGAGGGGTGAGCAGTTCTTC. This translates into CSASFGGRGEQFF. This chain joins TRBV20-1 and TRBJ2-1; 9 bases agree with TRBD2. Trimming took 3 bases from V and 9 from J; bases not matched to a gene: 6. This CDR3 comprises 13 residues. Germline V lookup: CDR1 DFQATT, CDR2 SNEGSKA (reference sequence).

This clonotype showed up just a few times. This may arise from a read error, as a much more abundant clone is one base away. A read error is likely, as this CDR3 ends without the conserved phenylalanine or tryptophan. The V call is TRBV24-1, the J call TRBJ2-1; TRBD1 matches 8 bases. The CDR3 extends over 14 amino acids. V shed 4 bases and J 10 bases; nucleotides not matched to a gene: 8. Germline V gene data show CDR1 as KGHDR and CDR2 as SFDVKD. CDR3 coding DNA: TGTGCCACCAGTGACCTCGGACAGGGCCCGGAGCAGTTCCTC. It yields the protein CATSDLGQGPEQFL.

The J gene is TRBJ2-7, the V gene TRBV9; 9 positions match TRBD2. This CDR3 has 13 residues. Trimming cost V 4 bases and J 12 bases; bases outside gene matches: 11. Germline CDR1 and CDR2: SGDLS and YYNGEE. The CDR3 here is CASSRSLAGEAYF. CDR3 bases: TGTGCCAGCAGCCGATCTTTAGCGGGAGAGGCGTACTTC.

The gene calls are TRBV20-1 and TRBJ2-3; no reliable D call. The tail of the sequence fits TRBJ1-5 better, so the J call may be wrong. CDR1 is DFQATT and CDR2 is SNEGSKA in the germline V gene (reference sequence). The CDR3 runs to 14 residues. This chain's CDR3 is CSARDILGADTQHF. The CDR3 coding sequence is TGCAGTGCTAGGGATATTCTCGGAGCAGATACGCAGCATTTT.

This clonotype was found many times. V usage is TRBV19 and J usage is TRBJ1-4; 9 bases match TRBD1. V was clipped by 4 bases and J by 7 bases; unmatched bases: 4. This CDR3 is built from 14 residues. Germline V gives CDR1 LNHDA, CDR2 SQIVND (reference sequence). In DNA, the CDR3 is TGTGCCAGTAGTACGACAGGGGGGGCTGAAAAACTGTTTTTT. As protein: CASSTTGGAEKLFF.

As regards this clonotype: This may come from a read error, since a much larger clone is one base off. This rearrangement joins TRBV5-5 to TRBJ2-3, with TRBD1 as a possible D gene (6 bases). The germline V gene has CDR1 SGHKS and CDR2 YYEKEE (reference sequence). V was shortened by 4 bases and J by 3 bases, with 15 bases between the two germline ends. The CDR3 is 15 amino acids. The CDR3 protein is CASSLYRAPTDTQYF. DNA of the CDR3: TGTGCCAGCAGCCTGTACAGGGCGCCTACAGATACGCAGTATTTT. Using reference TRBV5-5 and TRBJ2-3 for the parts outside the CDR3, the full variable domain is DAGVTQSPTHLIKTRGQQVTLRCSPISGHKSVSWYQQVLGQGPQFIFQYYEKEERGRGNFPDRFSARQFPNYSSELNVNALLLGDSALYLCASSLYRAPTDTQYFGPGTRLTVL.

This clonotype was found a few times. This may arise from a read error, as a much more abundant clone is one base away. The V and J genes are TRBV11-1 and TRBJ2-7; D is perhaps TRBD2 (6 bases). CDR1 and CDR2 from the germline V gene are SGHAT and FQDESV (reference sequence). The CDR3 is 17 residues long. Trimming pared 3 bases from V and 0 bases from J, leaving 18 bases between. Here the CDR3 DNA reads TGTGCCAGCAGCTTTCCCCGGACTACCGGGAGCTCCTACGAGCAGTACTTC. Its translation is CASSFPRTTGSSYEQYF. Using reference TRBV11-1 and TRBJ2-7 for the parts outside the CDR3, the full variable domain is EAEVAQSPRYKITEKSQAVAFWCDPISGHATLYWYRQILGQGPELLVQFQDESVVDDSQLPKDRFSAERLKGVDSTLKIQPAELGDSAMYLCASSFPRTTGSSYEQYFGPGTRLTVT.

This chain joins TRBV14 and TRBJ1-1; D uncertain. Trimming took 1 base from V and 7 from J, leaving 10 bases between them. Germline V gene data show CDR1 as SGHDN and CDR2 as FVKESK. This CDR3 comprises 13 residues. The CDR3 spells CASSQGGGVEAFF. As DNA, the CDR3 is TGTGCCAGCAGCCAAGGGGGTGGGGTTGAAGCTTTCTTT.

This clonotype was counted between two and nine times. The chain couples TRBV5-5 to TRBJ1-1, with D maybe TRBD1 (5 bases). CDR1 SGHKS and CDR2 YYEKEE come from the germline V gene (reference sequence). Trimming shortened V by 0 bases and J by 4 bases, and 10 bases separated the two germline ends. The CDR3 contains 14 residues. The CDR3 spells CASSLGQGFTEAFF. The DNA of the CDR3 is TGTGCCAGCAGCTTGGGGCAGGGATTCACTGAAGCTTTCTTT.

This clonotype was detected once. It is unclear where the CDR3 begins or ends on the DNA, so no DNA is shown, and the CDR3 is as TCRdb lists it. The rearrangement joins TRBV10-3 to TRBJ2-2. The CDR3 contains 18 residues when both ends are counted. From germline, CDR1 is ENHRY and CDR2 SYGVKD. CDR3 residues: CAISDGFGYEQYFGELFF.